The 3 T cell receptor beta chains given below trace back to one sample, sequenced in a study of blood T cell repertoires in COVID-19. The repertoire was sequenced with immunoSEQ multiplex PCR; TCRdb's copy has only in-frame clones and lacks some. The sample holds approximately 190,000 clones; roughly 80% are singletons and the top ten take about 7%. Sample: peripheral blood. The receptors stem from a man aged 60 to 75 with acute or convalescent COVID-19.

The chain uses TRBV6-1 and TRBJ1-2, with D unclear. Germline CDR1 MNHNS, CDR2 SASEGT. This CDR3 contains 16 residues. V was cut by 0 bases and J by 4 bases, with 15 bases left in between. CDR3 region: CASSEAFGGYGYGYTF. CDR3 nucleotide sequence: TGTGCCAGCAGTGAAGCTTTCGGAGGGTACGGCTATGGCTACACCTTC.

The CDR3 DNA reads TGCGCCAGCAGCTTGGAGAGGGGGCGAAGCCTTTCCTACGAGCAGTACTTC. Protein sequence: CASSLERGRSLSYEQYF. The chain links TRBV5-1 to TRBJ2-7; TRBD1 matches 7 bases. The CDR3 length is 17 residues. CDR1 SGHRS and CDR2 YFSETQ come from the germline V gene. V lost 0 bases, J lost 1 base, and 10 bases stayed unmatched.

This chain connects TRBV19 to TRBJ1-5; D is possibly TRBD1 (6 bases). This CDR3 region has 15 residues. Trimming removed 5 bases from V and 3 bases from J, with 14 bases in between. Germline V lookup: CDR1 LNHDA, CDR2 SQIVND (reference sequence). The CDR3 nucleotides are TGTGCCAGTAGTCCGGACAGATTCGACAATCAGCCCCAGCATTTT. It is translated as CASSPDRFDNQPQHF.